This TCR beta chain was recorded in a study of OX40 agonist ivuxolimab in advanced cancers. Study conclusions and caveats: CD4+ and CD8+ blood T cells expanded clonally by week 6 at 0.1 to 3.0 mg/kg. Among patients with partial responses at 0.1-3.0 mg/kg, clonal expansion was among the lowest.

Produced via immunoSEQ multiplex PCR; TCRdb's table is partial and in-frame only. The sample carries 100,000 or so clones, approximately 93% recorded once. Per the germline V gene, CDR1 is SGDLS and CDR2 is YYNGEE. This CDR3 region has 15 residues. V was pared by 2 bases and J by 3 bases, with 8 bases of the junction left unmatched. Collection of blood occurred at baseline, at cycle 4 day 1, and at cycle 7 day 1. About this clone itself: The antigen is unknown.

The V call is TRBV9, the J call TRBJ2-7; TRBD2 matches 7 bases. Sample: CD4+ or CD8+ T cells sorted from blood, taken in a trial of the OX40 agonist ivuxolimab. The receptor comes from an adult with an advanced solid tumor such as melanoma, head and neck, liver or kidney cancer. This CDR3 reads CASSVRIGGSYEQYF. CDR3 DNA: TGTGCCAGCAGCGTTAGAATCGGCGGGAGCTACGAGCAGTACTTC.